These 10 T cell receptor beta chains were all obtained from the same sample, sequenced in a study of T cell clones after liver transplantation. Only in-frame clones appear in the TCRdb table, and some are missing; sequencing was by immunoSEQ multiplex PCR. The sample lists about 75,000 clones, around 80% occurring once. Sequencing used CD4+ T cells from blood, obtained less than 50 months after liver transplant. The receptors come from a human patient who received a liver transplant. Some T cells here may be from the graft donor.

The CDR3 DNA reads as TGTGCCAGCAGCCAAGATGGGTGGCTAGCGGTCGGCAATGAGCAGTTCTTC. Translated, it gives CASSQDGWLAVGNEQFF. The chain combines TRBV4-2 with TRBJ2-1; 7 bases fit TRBD2. The V segment lost 0 bases and the J segment 6 bases; nucleotides outside the gene matches: 11. Looked up from germline, CDR1 is LGHNA and CDR2 is YNFKEQ. This CDR3 is built from 17 residues.

The rearrangement uses TRBV9 and TRBJ1-5; TRBD1 matches at 8 bases. V was pared by 3 bases and J by 4 bases, with 0 bases of the junction left unmatched. CDR1 and CDR2 from the germline V gene are SGDLS and YYNGEE. The CDR3 runs 13 residues. CDR3 DNA sequence: TGTGCCAGCAGCGGGACAGGGAATCAGCCCCAGCATTTT. Protein: CASSGTGNQPQHF. The whole variable domain, remainder taken from reference TRBV9 and TRBJ1-5, is DSGVTQTPKHLITATGQRVTLRCSPRSGDLSVYWYQQSLDQGLQFLIQYYNGEERAKGNILERFSAQQFPDLHSELNLSSLELGDSALYFCASSGTGNQPQHFGDGTRLSIL.

J is TRBJ1-4 and V is TRBV15, with D perhaps TRBD1 (6 bases). The ends were cut back, 3 bases at V and 5 bases at J, with 13 bases in the middle. This CDR3 spans 15 amino acids. Germline lookup yields CDR1 LNHNV and CDR2 YYDKDF (reference sequence). This CDR3 is CATSRSGTLNEKLFF. CDR3 nucleotide sequence: TGTGCCACCAGCAGGTCCGGGACACTCAATGAAAAACTGTTTTTT.

V usage is TRBV9 and J usage is TRBJ2-1, with 8 nucleotides matching TRBD2. The CDR3 has 16 amino acids. V was clipped by 3 bases and J by 4 bases; unmatched bases: 9. The germline V gene encodes CDR1 SGDLS and CDR2 YYNGEE. The CDR3 region has the DNA TGTGCCAGCAGCGCCCTTGGAGCGGGAGCTTACAATGAGCAGTTCTTC. Translated: CASSALGAGAYNEQFF.

J is TRBJ2-1 and V is TRBV6-1, with D hard to call. Germline V gives CDR1 MNHNS, CDR2 SASEGT. The V end was cut by 7 bases, the J end by 0 bases, with 13 bases between. The CDR3 consists of 15 residues. The CDR3 DNA follows: TGTGCCAGCAAGATTACGGGTATCTCCTACAATGAGCAGTTCTTC. Its translation is CASKITGISYNEQFF.

The chain employs TRBV9 and TRBJ2-5; 7 bases are shared with TRBD2. Germline V gene sequence: CDR1 SGDLS, CDR2 YYNGEE. Trimming removed 1 base from V and 5 bases from J; junction bases left unmatched: 8. There are 15 residues in the CDR3. Here the CDR3 reads CASSVHGGTGETQYF. CDR3 bases: TGTGCCAGCAGCGTACACGGGGGGACCGGGGAGACCCAGTACTTC.

The chain carries TRBV4-2 and TRBJ2-5; 8 positions match TRBD2. This CDR3 is 17 amino acids long. V lost 0 bases to trimming and J lost 4 bases; unmatched junction nucleotides: 10. Per the germline V gene, CDR1 is LGHNA and CDR2 is YNFKEQ. CDR3 region: CASSQDGSTSEGETQYF. CDR3 coding DNA: TGTGCCAGCAGCCAAGACGGCTCGACTAGCGAGGGAGAGACCCAGTACTTC.

This rearrangement joins TRBV12-5 to TRBJ2-7; 8 bases are a match to TRBD2. The V and J ends lost 5 bases and 2 bases, in that order; junction bases with no gene match: 8. This CDR3 is built from 15 residues. The V gene's germline CDR1 is LGHNT and CDR2 FRNRAP. The CDR3 nucleotides read TGTGCTAGTGGTACCCCCCCAGCGGGGGCCTACGAGCAGTACTTC. Amino acids: CASGTPPAGAYEQYF.

This chain joins TRBV9 and TRBJ2-1, with 11 bases identical to TRBD2. CDR1 and CDR2 (germline): SGDLS, YYNGEE. The CDR3 is 17 residues long. Germline trimming cut 3 bases from V and 4 bases from J; bases unmatched to any gene: 9. The CDR3 spells CASSAPSGGPSYNEQFF. DNA of the CDR3: TGTGCCAGCAGCGCTCCTAGCGGGGGGCCTTCTTACAATGAGCAGTTCTTC.

This clone came up once. The chain links TRBV28 to TRBJ2-7; no clear D. V lost 3 bases and J lost 0, with 15 bases in between. The CDR3 covers 16 residues. Germline V gene lookup returns CDR1 MDHEN and CDR2 SYDVKM. This chain's CDR3 is CASSFGPSKNSYEQYF. The CDR3 nucleotides read TGTGCCAGCAGTTTCGGCCCATCTAAAAACTCCTACGAGCAGTACTTC.